The T cell receptor (beta chain) under discussion was sequenced for a study of CD8 T cells in ankylosing spondylitis. Findings and caveats of the study: According to the report, clones linked to the disease were significantly enriched in matched synovial fluid samples taken from ankylosing spondylitis patients. In the blood and synovial fluid of reactive arthritis, some motif variants had been previously reported.

Making use of molecular barcodes, quantitative 5'-RACE generated TCR beta libraries. TCRdb itself ran the 5' RACE reads through MiXCR, one entry per CDR3 protein. The table lists 200,000 to 300,000 distinct CDR3 sequences, 8% to 11% of them singletons. This clonotype has a handful of counts. What it binds is not known. Trimming removed 2 bases from V and 0 bases from J; junction bases left unmatched: 7. CDR3 length: 17 amino acids. Germline V gives CDR1 MNHEY, CDR2 SVGEGT. This rearrangement joins TRBV6-2 or TRBV6-3 to TRBJ1-5; 7 bases map to TRBD1. The sequence was collected from a male donor with ankylosing spondylitis or in good health (not recorded which). The sample was blood, either unsorted or a sorted T cell fraction (not recorded which). CDR3 protein: CASSYPSTGNSNQPQHF. The DNA of the CDR3 is TGTGCCAGCAGTTACCCTTCGACAGGGAATAGCAATCAGCCCCAGCATTTT.